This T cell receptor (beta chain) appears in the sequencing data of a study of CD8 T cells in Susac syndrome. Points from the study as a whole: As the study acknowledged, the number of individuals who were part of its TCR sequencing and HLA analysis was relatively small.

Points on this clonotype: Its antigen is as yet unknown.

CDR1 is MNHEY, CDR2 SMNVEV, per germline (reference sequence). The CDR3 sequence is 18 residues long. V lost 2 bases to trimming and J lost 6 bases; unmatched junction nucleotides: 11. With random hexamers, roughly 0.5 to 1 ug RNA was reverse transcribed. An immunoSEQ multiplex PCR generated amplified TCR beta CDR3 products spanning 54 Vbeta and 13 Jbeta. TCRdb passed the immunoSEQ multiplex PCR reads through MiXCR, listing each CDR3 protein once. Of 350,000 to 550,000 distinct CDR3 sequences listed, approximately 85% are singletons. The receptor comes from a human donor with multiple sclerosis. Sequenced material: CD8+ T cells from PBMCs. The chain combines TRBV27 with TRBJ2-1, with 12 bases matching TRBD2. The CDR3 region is CASSLTLTGLAGFNEQFF. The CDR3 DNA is TGTGCCAGCAGTTTAACGCTAACGGGACTAGCGGGCTTCAATGAGCAGTTCTTC.